The TCR beta chain described here comes from a study of identical twins. TCRdb itself ran the 5' RACE reads through MiXCR, one entry per CDR3 protein. The table lists 450,000 or so distinct CDR3 sequences, about 24% of them singletons, with approximately 2.9% in the top ten. Trimming shortened V by 4 bases and J by 6 bases, and 18 bases separated the two germline ends. This CDR3 spans 15 amino acids. These data were also filed under a second study, of T cells expressing NK-cell markers.

Sequenced input: CD4+ T cells sorted from blood. The chain uses TRBV12-3 or TRBV12-4 and TRBJ1-1, with D possibly TRBD1 on 6 matching bases. The sequence was obtained from a woman younger than 35 in good health. CDR3 in DNA: TGTGCCAGCAGTTACACGGACAGCAGAGGTCCTGAAGCTTTCTTT. It specifies CASSYTDSRGPEAFF.